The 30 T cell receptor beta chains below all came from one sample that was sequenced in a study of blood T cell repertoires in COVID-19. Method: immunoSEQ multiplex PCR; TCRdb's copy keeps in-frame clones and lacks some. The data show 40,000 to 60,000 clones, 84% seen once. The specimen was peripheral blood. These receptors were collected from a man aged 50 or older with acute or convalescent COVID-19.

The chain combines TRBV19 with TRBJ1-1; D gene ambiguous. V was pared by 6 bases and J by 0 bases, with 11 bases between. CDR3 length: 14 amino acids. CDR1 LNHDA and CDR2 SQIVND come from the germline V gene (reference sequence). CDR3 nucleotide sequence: TGTGCCAGTAGCCCTACAGTTATGAACACTGAAGCTTTCTTT. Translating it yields CASSPTVMNTEAFF.

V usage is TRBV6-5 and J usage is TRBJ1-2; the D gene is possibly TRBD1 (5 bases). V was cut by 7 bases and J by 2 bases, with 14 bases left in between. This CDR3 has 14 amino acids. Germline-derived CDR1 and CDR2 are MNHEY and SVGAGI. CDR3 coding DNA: TGTGCCAGCACCCGTGGAAGGGGAAACTATGGCTACACCTTC. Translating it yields CASTRGRGNYGYTF.

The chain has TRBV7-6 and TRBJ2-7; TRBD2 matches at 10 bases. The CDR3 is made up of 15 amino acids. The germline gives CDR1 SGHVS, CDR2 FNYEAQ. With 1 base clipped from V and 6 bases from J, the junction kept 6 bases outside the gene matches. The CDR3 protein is CASSLEREGLGEQYF. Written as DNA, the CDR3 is TGTGCCAGCAGCTTAGAGCGGGAGGGCCTTGGCGAGCAGTACTTC.

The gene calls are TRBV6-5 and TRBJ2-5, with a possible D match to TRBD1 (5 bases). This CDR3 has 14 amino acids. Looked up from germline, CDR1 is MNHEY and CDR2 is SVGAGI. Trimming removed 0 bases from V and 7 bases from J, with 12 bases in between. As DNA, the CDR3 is TGTGCCAGCAGTTACTCGGGGCAGAAAGGGACCCAGTACTTC. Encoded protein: CASSYSGQKGTQYF.

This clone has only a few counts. CDR3 protein: CASSRIESGSNQPQHF. DNA for the CDR3: TGCGCCAGCAGCCGGATCGAGTCGGGGAGCAATCAGCCCCAGCATTTT. This chain joins TRBV4-1 and TRBJ1-5; D is unclear. The CDR3 spans 16 residues. CDR1 is MGHRA, CDR2 YSYEKL, per germline. V lost 4 bases and J lost 1, with 14 bases in between.

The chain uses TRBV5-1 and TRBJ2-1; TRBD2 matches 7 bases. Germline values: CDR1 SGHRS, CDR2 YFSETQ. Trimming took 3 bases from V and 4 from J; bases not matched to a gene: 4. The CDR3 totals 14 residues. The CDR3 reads CASSSSGNYNEQFF. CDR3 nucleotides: TGCGCCAGCAGCTCCAGCGGGAATTACAATGAGCAGTTCTTC.

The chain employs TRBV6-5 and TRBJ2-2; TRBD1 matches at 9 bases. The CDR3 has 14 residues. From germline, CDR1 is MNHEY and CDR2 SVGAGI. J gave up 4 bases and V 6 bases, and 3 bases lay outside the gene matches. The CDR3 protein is CASSKDRGTGELFF. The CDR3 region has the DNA TGTGCCAGCAGCAAGGACAGGGGCACCGGGGAGCTGTTTTTT.

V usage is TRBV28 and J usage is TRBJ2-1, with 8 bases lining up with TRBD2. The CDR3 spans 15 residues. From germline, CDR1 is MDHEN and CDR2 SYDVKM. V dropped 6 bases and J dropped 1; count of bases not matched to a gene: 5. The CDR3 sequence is CASSQLAESYNEQFF. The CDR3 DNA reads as TGTGCCAGCAGCCAACTAGCGGAGTCCTACAATGAGCAGTTCTTC.

The CDR3 loop is CASSPRLGELFF. In DNA form, the CDR3 reads TGTGCCAGCTCACCTAGACTCGGGGAGCTGTTTTTT. The gene calls are TRBV18 and TRBJ2-2; D remains ambiguous. The V gene's germline CDR1 is KGHSH and CDR2 LQKENI. The CDR3 runs to 12 residues. V lost 3 bases, J lost 7 bases, and 6 bases lay in between.

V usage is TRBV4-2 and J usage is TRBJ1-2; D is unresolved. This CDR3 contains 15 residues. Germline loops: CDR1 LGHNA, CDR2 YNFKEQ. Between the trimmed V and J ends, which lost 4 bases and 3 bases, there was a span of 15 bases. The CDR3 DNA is TGTGCCAGCAGCCCTGCCTCCGGGGAACACTATGGCTACACCTTC. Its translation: CASSPASGEHYGYTF.

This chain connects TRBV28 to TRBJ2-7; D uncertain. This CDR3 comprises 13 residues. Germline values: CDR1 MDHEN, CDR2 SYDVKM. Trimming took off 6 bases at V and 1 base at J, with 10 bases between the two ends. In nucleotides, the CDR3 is TGTGCCAGCAGCGCTACAGTGTCCTACGAGCAGTACTTC. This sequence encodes CASSATVSYEQYF.

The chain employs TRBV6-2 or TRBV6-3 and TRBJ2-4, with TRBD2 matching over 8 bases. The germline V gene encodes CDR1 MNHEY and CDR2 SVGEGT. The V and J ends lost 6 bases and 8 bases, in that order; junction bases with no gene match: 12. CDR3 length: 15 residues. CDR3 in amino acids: CASSEGSGRGDIQYF. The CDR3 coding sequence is TGTGCCAGCAGCGAAGGAAGCGGGAGAGGAGACATTCAGTACTTC.

The CDR3 loop reads CASLYRGYTGELFF. CDR3 nucleotides: TGTGCCAGCTTATACAGGGGCTACACCGGGGAGCTGTTTTTT. The gene calls are TRBV18 and TRBJ2-2; 7 nucleotides agree with TRBD1. The length of the CDR3 is 14 residues. The J segment lost 3 bases and the V segment lost 7 bases, leaving 5 bases of the junction unmatched. The V gene's germline CDR1 is KGHSH and CDR2 LQKENI. Combining the CDR3 with reference TRBV18 and TRBJ2-2 gives the whole variable domain NAGVMQNPRHLVRRRGQEARLRCSPMKGHSHVYWYRQLPEEGLKFMVYLQKENIIDESGMPKERFSAEFPKEGPSILRIQQVVRGDSAAYFCASLYRGYTGELFFGEGSRLTVL.

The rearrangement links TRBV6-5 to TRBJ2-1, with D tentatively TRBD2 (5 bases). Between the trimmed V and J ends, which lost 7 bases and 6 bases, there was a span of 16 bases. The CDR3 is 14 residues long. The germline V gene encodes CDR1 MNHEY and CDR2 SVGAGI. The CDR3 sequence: CASTRAGRPNEQFF. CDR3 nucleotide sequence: TGTGCCAGCACTAGGGCGGGTCGTCCCAATGAGCAGTTCTTC.

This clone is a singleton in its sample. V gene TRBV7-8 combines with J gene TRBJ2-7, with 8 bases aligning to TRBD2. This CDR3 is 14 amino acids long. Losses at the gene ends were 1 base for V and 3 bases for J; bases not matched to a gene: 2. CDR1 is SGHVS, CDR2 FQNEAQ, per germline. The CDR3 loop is CASSLDGGDYEQYF. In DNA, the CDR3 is TGTGCCAGCAGCTTAGACGGGGGGGACTACGAGCAGTACTTC.

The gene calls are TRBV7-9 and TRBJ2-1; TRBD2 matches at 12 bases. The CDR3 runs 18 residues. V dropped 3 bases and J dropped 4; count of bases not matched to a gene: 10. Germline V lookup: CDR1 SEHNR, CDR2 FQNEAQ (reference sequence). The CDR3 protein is CASSFPSGGVPRYNEQFF. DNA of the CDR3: TGTGCCAGCAGCTTCCCTAGCGGGGGGGTCCCGCGGTACAATGAGCAGTTCTTC.

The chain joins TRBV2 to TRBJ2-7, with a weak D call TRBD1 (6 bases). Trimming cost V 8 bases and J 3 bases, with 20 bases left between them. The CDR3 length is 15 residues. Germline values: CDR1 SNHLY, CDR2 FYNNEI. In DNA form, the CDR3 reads TGTGCCAGCCGTTTTAACAGGGTCGCCAACTACGAGCAGTACTTC. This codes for CASRFNRVANYEQYF.

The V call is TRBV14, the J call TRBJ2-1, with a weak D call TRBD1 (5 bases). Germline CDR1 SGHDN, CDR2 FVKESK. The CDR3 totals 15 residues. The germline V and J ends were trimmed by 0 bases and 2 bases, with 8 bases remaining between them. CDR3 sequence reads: CASSQDRVPYNEQFF. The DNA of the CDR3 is TGTGCCAGCAGCCAAGACAGGGTGCCCTACAATGAGCAGTTCTTC.

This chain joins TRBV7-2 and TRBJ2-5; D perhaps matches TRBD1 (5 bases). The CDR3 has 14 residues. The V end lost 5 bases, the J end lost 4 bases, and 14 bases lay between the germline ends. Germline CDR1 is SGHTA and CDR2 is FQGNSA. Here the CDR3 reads CASSRGAFGETQYF. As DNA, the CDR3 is TGTGCCAGCAGCCGTGGGGCCTTCGGAGAGACCCAGTACTTC.

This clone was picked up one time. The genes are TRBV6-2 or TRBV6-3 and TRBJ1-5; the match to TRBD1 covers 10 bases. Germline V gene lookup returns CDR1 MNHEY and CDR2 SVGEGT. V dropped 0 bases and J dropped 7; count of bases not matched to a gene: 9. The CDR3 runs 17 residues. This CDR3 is CASSYSTKTGGLQPQHF. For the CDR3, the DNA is TGTGCCAGCAGTTACTCGACTAAGACAGGGGGCCTGCAGCCCCAGCATTTT.

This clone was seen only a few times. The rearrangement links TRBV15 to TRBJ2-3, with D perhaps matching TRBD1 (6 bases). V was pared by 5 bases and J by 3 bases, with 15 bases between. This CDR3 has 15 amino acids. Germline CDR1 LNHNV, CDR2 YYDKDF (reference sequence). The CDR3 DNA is TGTGCCACCAGCCGTGGCCCAGGACAGACAGATACGCAGTATTTT. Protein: CATSRGPGQTDTQYF. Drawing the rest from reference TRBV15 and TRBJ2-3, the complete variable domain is DAMVIQNPRYQVTQFGKPVTLSCSQTLNHNVMYWYQQKSSQAPKLLFHYYDKDFNNEADTPDNFQSRRPNTSFCFLDIRSPGLGDTAMYLCATSRGPGQTDTQYFGPGTRLTVL.

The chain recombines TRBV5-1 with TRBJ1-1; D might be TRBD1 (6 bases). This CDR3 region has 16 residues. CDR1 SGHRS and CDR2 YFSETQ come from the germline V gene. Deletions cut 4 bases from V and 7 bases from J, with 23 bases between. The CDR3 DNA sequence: TGCGCCAGCAGCCCAGGGGAGCGCATTCTGACGATTGAAGCTTTCTTT. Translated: CASSPGERILTIEAFF.

The DNA of the CDR3 is TGTGCCAGCAGACCTAGGAGCGGGGATGGCTACACCTTC. Its translation is CASRPRSGDGYTF. The chain combines TRBV28 with TRBJ1-2; D unclear. V lost 6 bases to trimming and J lost 6 bases, with 14 bases between them. This CDR3 is 13 amino acids long. Germline-derived CDR1 and CDR2 are MDHEN and SYDVKM.

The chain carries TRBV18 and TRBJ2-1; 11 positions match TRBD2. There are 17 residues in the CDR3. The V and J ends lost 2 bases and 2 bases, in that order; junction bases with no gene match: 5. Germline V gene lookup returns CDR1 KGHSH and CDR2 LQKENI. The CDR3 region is CASSPTSGGAPYNEQFF. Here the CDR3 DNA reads TGTGCCAGCTCACCAACTAGCGGGGGCGCGCCCTACAATGAGCAGTTCTTC.

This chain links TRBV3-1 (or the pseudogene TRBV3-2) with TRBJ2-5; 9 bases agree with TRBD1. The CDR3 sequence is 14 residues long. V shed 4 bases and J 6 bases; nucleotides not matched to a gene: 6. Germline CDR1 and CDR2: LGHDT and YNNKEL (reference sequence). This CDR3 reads CASSLGQGRKTQYF. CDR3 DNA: TGTGCCAGCAGCCTAGGACAGGGGAGGAAGACCCAGTACTTC.

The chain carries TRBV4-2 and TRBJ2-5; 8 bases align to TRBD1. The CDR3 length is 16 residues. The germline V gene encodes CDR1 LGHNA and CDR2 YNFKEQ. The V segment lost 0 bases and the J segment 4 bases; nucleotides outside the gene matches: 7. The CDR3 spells CASSQDSQGALETQYF. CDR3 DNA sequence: TGTGCCAGCAGCCAAGATTCCCAGGGGGCATTAGAGACCCAGTACTTC.

The CDR3 sequence is CASNLRQGSNQPQHF. In DNA, the CDR3 is TGTGCCAGTAACCTCAGACAGGGAAGCAATCAGCCCCAGCATTTT. This rearrangement joins TRBV19 to TRBJ1-5, with TRBD1 matching 7 bases. The CDR3 is 15 residues long. The trim removed 7 bases at V and 1 base at J, leaving 7 bases unmatched. The germline V gene encodes CDR1 LNHDA and CDR2 SQIVND (reference sequence).

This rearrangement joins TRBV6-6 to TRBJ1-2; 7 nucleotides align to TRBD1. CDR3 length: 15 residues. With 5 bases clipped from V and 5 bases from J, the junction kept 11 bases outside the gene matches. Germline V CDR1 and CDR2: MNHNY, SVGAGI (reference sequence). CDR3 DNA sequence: TGTGCCAGCAGTGGGGGGATAGAGACAGGGTATGGCTACACCTTC. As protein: CASSGGIETGYGYTF.

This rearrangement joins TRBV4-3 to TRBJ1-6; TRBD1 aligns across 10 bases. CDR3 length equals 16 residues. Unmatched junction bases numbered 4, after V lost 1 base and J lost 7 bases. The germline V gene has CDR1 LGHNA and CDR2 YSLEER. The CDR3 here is CASSQGTGGLNSPLHF. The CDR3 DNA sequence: TGCGCCAGCAGCCAAGGGACAGGGGGTCTAAATTCACCCCTCCACTTT.

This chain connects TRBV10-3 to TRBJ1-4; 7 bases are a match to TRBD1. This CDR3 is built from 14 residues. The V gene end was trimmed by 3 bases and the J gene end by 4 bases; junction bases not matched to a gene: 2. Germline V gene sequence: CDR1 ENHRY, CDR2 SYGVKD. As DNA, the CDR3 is TGTGCCATCAGTGAATCAGGGGGTAATGAAAAACTGTTTTTT. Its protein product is CAISESGGNEKLFF.